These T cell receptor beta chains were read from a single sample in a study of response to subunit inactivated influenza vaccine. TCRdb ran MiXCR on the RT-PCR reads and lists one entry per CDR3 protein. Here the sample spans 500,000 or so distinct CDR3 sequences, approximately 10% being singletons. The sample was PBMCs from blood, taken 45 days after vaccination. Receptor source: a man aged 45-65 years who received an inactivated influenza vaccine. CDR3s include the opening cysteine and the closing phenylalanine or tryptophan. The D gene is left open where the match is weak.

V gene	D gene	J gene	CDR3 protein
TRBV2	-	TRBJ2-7	CASSEVIVFNQYF
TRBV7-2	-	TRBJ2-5	CASSPDGRGEWETQYF
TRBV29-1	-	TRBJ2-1	CSVLAVSSYNEQFF
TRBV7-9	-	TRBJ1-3	CAIRGGFSGNTIYF
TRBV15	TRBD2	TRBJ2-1	CATSRGLAPEQFF
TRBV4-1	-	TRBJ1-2	CASSDEANYGYTF
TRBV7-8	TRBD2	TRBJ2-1	CASRAGREARSYNEQFF
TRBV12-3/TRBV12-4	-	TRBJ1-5	CASSFGGTRYSNQPQHF
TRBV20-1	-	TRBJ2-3	CSARETGTDTQYF
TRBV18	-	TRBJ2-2	CASSPQTSNTGELFF
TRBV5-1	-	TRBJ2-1	CASSLDGGPYNEQFF
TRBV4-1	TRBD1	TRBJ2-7	CASSLYDREAAEQYF
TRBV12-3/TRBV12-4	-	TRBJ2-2	CASSLRGRGGELFF